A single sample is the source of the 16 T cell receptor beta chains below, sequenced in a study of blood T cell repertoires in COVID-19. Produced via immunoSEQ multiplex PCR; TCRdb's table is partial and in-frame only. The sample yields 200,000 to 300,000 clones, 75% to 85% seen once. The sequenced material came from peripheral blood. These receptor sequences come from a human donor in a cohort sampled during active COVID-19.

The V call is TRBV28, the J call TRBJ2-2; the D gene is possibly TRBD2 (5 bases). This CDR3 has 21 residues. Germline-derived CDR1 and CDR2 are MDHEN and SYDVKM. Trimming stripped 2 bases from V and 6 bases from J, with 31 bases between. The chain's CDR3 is CASSLPRIVREGSYGPGELFF. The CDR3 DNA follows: TGTGCCAGCAGTTTACCCCGGATTGTTCGGGAAGGGTCCTATGGGCCCGGGGAGCTGTTTTTT.

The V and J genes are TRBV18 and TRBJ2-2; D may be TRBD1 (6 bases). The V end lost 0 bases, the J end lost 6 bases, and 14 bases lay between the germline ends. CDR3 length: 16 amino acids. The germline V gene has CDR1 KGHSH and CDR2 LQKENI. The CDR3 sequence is CASSPPTQGMAGELFF. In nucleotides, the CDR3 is TGTGCCAGCTCACCACCAACCCAGGGGATGGCCGGGGAGCTGTTTTTT.

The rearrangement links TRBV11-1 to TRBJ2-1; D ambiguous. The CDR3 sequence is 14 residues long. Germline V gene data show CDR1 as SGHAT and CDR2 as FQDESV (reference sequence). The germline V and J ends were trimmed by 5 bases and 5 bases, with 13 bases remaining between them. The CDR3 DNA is TGTGCCAGCAGCGATTTTTTTCGAGACAATGAGCAGTTCTTC. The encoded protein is CASSDFFRDNEQFF.

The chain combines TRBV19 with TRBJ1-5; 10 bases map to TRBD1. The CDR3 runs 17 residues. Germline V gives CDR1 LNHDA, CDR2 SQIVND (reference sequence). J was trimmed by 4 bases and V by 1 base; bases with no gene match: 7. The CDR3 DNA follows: TGTGCCAGTAGTATAGTGGTCCGACAGGGGGCGAATCAGCCCCAGCATTTT. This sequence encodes CASSIVVRQGANQPQHF.

CDR3 coding DNA: TGTGCCAGTAGTATACAGGGGGCCGATACGCAGTATTTT. Protein sequence: CASSIQGADTQYF. The chain has TRBV19 and TRBJ2-3; 8 nucleotides match TRBD1. The CDR3 is 13 amino acids. V gave up 2 bases and J gave up 6 bases; unmatched junction bases: 1. Germline CDR1 is LNHDA and CDR2 is SQIVND (reference sequence).

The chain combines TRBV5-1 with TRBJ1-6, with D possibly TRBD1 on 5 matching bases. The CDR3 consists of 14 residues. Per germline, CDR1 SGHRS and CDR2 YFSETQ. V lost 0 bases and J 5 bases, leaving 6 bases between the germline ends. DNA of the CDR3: TGCGCCAGCAGCTTGGGGACAAATAATTCACCCCTCCACTTT. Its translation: CASSLGTNNSPLHF.

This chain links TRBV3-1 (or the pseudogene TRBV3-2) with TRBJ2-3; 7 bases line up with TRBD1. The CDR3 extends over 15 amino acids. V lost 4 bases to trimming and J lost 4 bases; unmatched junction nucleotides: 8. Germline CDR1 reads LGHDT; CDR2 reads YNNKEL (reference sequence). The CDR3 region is CASSLPRGRADTQYF. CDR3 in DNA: TGTGCCAGCAGCCTCCCTAGGGGGCGGGCAGATACGCAGTATTTT.

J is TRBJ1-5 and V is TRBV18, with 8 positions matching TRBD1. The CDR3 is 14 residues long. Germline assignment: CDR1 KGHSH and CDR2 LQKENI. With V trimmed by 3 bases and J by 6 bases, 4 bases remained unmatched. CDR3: CASSPATGAQPQHF. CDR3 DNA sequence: TGTGCCAGCTCACCGGCGACAGGGGCTCAGCCCCAGCATTTT.

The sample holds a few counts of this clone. Here the CDR3 reads CASSLSVGTGANVLTF. CDR3 nucleotides: TGTGCCAGCTCACTTTCGGTCGGGACTGGGGCCAACGTCCTGACTTTC. V is TRBV18 and J is TRBJ2-6, with D tentatively TRBD2 (5 bases). The CDR3 has 16 residues. Germline V gene lookup returns CDR1 KGHSH and CDR2 LQKENI. The V gene lost 4 bases and the J gene lost 2 bases, with 12 bases spanning the gap.

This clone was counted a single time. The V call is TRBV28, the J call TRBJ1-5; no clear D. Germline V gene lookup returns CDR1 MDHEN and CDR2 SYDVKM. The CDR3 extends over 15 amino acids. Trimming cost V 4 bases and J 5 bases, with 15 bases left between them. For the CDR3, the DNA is TGTGCCAGCAGTTCCCCCGGTGGCGGGGATCAGCCCCAGCATTTT. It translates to CASSSPGGGDQPQHF.

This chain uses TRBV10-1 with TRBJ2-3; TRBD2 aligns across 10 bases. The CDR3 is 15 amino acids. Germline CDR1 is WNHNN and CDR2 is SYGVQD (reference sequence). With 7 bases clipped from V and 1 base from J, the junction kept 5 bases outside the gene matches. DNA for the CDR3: TGCGCCAGCACGGCGGGACTAGCGCGCACAGATACGCAGTATTTT. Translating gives CASTAGLARTDTQYF.

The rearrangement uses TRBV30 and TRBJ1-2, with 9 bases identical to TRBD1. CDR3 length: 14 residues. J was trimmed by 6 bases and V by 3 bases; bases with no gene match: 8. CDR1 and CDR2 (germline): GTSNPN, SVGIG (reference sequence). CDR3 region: CAWSKQGALDGYTF. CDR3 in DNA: TGTGCCTGGAGCAAACAGGGGGCCTTAGATGGCTACACCTTC.

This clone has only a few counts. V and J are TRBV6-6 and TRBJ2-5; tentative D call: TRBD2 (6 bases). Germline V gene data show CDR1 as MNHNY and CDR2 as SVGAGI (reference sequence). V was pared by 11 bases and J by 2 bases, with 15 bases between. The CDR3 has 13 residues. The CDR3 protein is CAGAGSGQETQYF. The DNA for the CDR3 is TGTGCCGGGGCGGGGTCAGGACAAGAGACCCAGTACTTC.

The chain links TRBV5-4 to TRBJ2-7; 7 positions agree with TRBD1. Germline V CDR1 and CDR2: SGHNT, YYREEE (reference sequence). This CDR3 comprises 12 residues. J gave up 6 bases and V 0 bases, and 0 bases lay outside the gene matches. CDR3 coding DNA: TGTGCCAGCAGCTTGGACAGGGGCGAGCAGTACTTC. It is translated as CASSLDRGEQYF.

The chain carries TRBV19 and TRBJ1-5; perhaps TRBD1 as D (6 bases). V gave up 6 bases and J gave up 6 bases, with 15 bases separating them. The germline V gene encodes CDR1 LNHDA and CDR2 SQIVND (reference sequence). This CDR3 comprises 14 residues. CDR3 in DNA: TGTGCCAGTAGACAACAGGGTTTTCGTCAGCCCCAGCATTTT. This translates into CASRQQGFRQPQHF.

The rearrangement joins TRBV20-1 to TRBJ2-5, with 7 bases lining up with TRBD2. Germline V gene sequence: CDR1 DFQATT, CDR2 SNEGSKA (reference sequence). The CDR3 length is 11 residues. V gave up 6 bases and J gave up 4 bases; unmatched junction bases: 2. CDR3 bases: TGCAGTGCCGAGCGGGGAGAGACCCAGTACTTC. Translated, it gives CSAERGETQYF.